This T cell receptor beta chain derives from a study of blood T cell repertoires in COVID-19. For the study at large: Italy, Spain and the United States were the sources of the convalescent and acute COVID-19 samples.

Individuals aged about 18 to 100 years were recruited from roughly 22 US areas. The recovered donors of Cohort 3 showed two negative PCRs, clearance, or symptom resolution. How the authors handled the data: Estimation of nucleated cell counts was performed using reference gene primer amplification. The method was immunoSEQ multiplex PCR; TCRdb's version includes in-frame clones alone and lacks a portion of them. The V and J calls and clone size were taken over from that table, and D and trimming were inferred from the DNA. The repertoire consists of about 260,000 clones, with roughly 83% occurring once and the leading ten covering 2% to 2.5%. Source material: PBMCs or T cells enriched from blood (not recorded which). The source of this sequence is a woman aged 45-60 years who had recovered from COVID-19.

CDR3: CASSFPGTSGKLDTGELFF. The CDR3 nucleotides read TGTGCCAGCAGTTTTCCCGGGACTAGCGGGAAGCTGGACACCGGGGAGCTGTTTTTT. The V call is TRBV28, the J call TRBJ2-2; 13 nucleotides match TRBD2. Trimming cost V 3 bases and J 3 bases; bases outside gene matches: 10. The CDR3 covers 19 residues. CDR1 is MDHEN and CDR2 is SYDVKM in the germline V gene.